The 24 T cell receptor beta chains presented below share a single source sample, sequenced in a study of OX40 agonist ivuxolimab in advanced cancers. Produced via immunoSEQ multiplex PCR; TCRdb's table is partial and in-frame only. The repertoire holds fewer than 55,000 clones, with 80% to 90% as singletons. Material: CD4+ or CD8+ T cells sorted from blood, obtained in a trial of the OX40 agonist ivuxolimab. These TCRs come from an adult with an advanced solid tumor such as melanoma, head and neck, liver or kidney cancer.

The V call is TRBV21-1, the J call TRBJ2-5. TRBV21-1 is tagged as a pseudogene. This CDR3 is 14 amino acids long. CDR3 DNA: TGTGCCAGCAGCAAAGAGGGTGGCCGAAAGACCCAGTACTTC. It is translated as CASSKEGGRKTQYF.

This chain joins TRBV18 and TRBJ1-3; D perhaps matches TRBD1 (5 bases). Per germline, CDR1 KGHSH and CDR2 LQKENI. Trimming removed 5 bases from V and 0 bases from J, with 14 bases in between. The CDR3 runs 16 residues. This chain's CDR3 is CASSAGGQGSGNTIYF. CDR3 DNA sequence: TGTGCCAGCTCAGCTGGCGGGCAGGGCTCTGGAAACACCATATATTTT.

V usage is TRBV27 and J usage is TRBJ2-2; a possible D gene is TRBD2 (6 bases). Germline CDR1 MNHEY, CDR2 SMNVEV (reference sequence). This CDR3 comprises 15 residues. The V end lost 5 bases, the J end lost 5 bases, and 15 bases lay between the germline ends. The DNA for the CDR3 is TGTGCCAGCAGTCCGACGACTAGTTGGACCGGGGAGCTGTTTTTT. Translation: CASSPTTSWTGELFF.

The chain has TRBV7-9 and TRBJ1-3; the match to TRBD1 covers 7 bases. The junction had 12 bases not matched to a gene; V was cut back by 5 bases and J by 5 bases. CDR1 is SEHNR, CDR2 FQNEAQ, per germline (reference sequence). The CDR3 has 16 amino acids. The CDR3 loop is CASSPAAGGSRNTIYF. Here the CDR3 DNA reads TGTGCCAGCAGCCCCGCCGCAGGGGGATCTAGAAACACCATATATTTT.

This chain uses TRBV7-2 with TRBJ2-7, with TRBD2 matching over 7 bases. The CDR3 extends over 18 amino acids. Trimming removed 5 bases from V and 1 base from J; junction bases left unmatched: 17. Germline V gene data show CDR1 as SGHTA and CDR2 as FQGNSA. In nucleotides, the CDR3 is TGTGCCAGCAGCCTACAGTTCACTAGCGCGTCAAGTTCCTACGAGCAGTACTTC. It codes for CASSLQFTSASSSYEQYF.

J is TRBJ1-5 and V is TRBV28, with D hard to call. With 7 bases removed from V and 0 bases from J, the gap between germline ends came to 13 bases. The CDR3 sequence is 15 residues long. Germline V gives CDR1 MDHEN, CDR2 SYDVKM. CDR3 sequence (DNA): TGTGCCAGCACCCCCGGGCTGGTTAGCAATCAGCCCCAGCATTTT. It is translated as CASTPGLVSNQPQHF.

The J gene is TRBJ2-7, the V gene TRBV6-5; 8 bases align to TRBD1. Germline V lookup: CDR1 MNHEY, CDR2 SVGAGI. The CDR3 totals 14 residues. The V segment lost 6 bases and the J segment 2 bases; nucleotides outside the gene matches: 6. The CDR3 DNA reads TGTGCCAGCAGCCGACAGGGGAACCCCTACGAGCAGTACGTC. It specifies CASSRQGNPYEQYV.

The chain couples TRBV7-2 to TRBJ1-3; D is undetermined. The CDR3 extends over 15 amino acids. The germline gives CDR1 SGHTA, CDR2 FQGNSA. V was cut by 3 bases and J by 4 bases, with 13 bases left in between. CDR3 loop: CASSLPRGQGNTIYF. The CDR3 coding sequence is TGTGCCAGCAGCTTGCCCCGAGGGCAAGGAAACACCATATATTTT.

V usage is TRBV2 and J usage is TRBJ1-5; a possible D gene is TRBD1 (6 bases). The CDR3 totals 13 residues. Germline assignment: CDR1 SNHLY and CDR2 FYNNEI. Trimming shortened V by 7 bases and J by 6 bases, and 13 bases separated the two germline ends. This chain's CDR3 is CASTEGGPQPQHF. CDR3 nucleotides: TGTGCCAGCACCGAGGGGGGCCCTCAGCCCCAGCATTTT.

This chain connects TRBV5-4 to TRBJ2-5, with D unclear. Germline CDR1 is SGHNT and CDR2 is YYREEE (reference sequence). This CDR3 has 15 amino acids. Trimming shortened V by 4 bases and J by 4 bases, and 17 bases separated the two germline ends. CDR3 DNA sequence: TGTGCCAGCAGCCTAACTTACACCGCACCAGAGACCCAGTACTTC. This encodes CASSLTYTAPETQYF.

This chain joins TRBV7-6 and TRBJ1-2; maybe TRBD1 (5 bases). The CDR3 has 13 amino acids. The germline V gene encodes CDR1 SGHVS and CDR2 FNYEAQ. The V end lost 3 bases, the J end lost 4 bases, and 9 bases lay between the germline ends. CDR3 bases: TGTGCCAGCAGCTTGGGGCCTTCCTATGGCTACACCTTC. As protein: CASSLGPSYGYTF.

The chain couples TRBV15 to TRBJ1-5; TRBD1 matches 7 bases. Losses at the gene ends were 3 bases for V and 6 bases for J; bases not matched to a gene: 11. Germline lookup yields CDR1 LNHNV and CDR2 YYDKDF (reference sequence). The CDR3 totals 16 residues. The CDR3, as DNA: TGTGCCACCAGCAGCCCTATTGCCAGGGGGAGTCAGCCCCAGCATTTT. Translation: CATSSPIARGSQPQHF.

This clone was seen only once. V usage is TRBV6-5 and J usage is TRBJ1-5; perhaps TRBD1 as D (5 bases). Germline-derived CDR1 and CDR2 are MNHEY and SVGAGI. Trimming cost V 4 bases and J 7 bases, with 20 bases left between them. The CDR3 consists of 16 residues. The CDR3, as DNA: TGTGCCAGCAGTTCCCAGTGGGGGAGAGGGAACCAGCCCCAGCATTTT. As protein: CASSSQWGRGNQPQHF.

This sequence joins TRBV5-8 and TRBJ1-5; D may be TRBD1 (5 bases). The CDR3 length is 13 residues. The germline gives CDR1 SGHTS, CDR2 YDEGEE. Trimming left V 3 bases short and J 6 bases short, with 10 bases between. The CDR3 spells CASSSPGIQPQHF. For the CDR3, the DNA is TGTGCCAGCAGCTCACCAGGGATTCAGCCCCAGCATTTT.

The V gene is TRBV7-2, the J gene TRBJ1-5, with D unclear. Looked up from germline, CDR1 is SGHTA and CDR2 is FQGNSA. The CDR3 extends over 13 amino acids. V lost 6 bases and J lost 3, with 9 bases in between. The CDR3 sequence is CASSLQPNQPQHF. The CDR3 DNA follows: TGTGCCAGCAGTCTACAACCCAATCAGCCCCAGCATTTT.

The chain uses TRBV28 and TRBJ2-5; a possible D gene is TRBD2 (6 bases). Trimming stripped 5 bases from V and 5 bases from J, with 15 bases between. Per the germline V gene, CDR1 is MDHEN and CDR2 is SYDVKM. This CDR3 comprises 14 residues. The CDR3 DNA reads TGTGCCAGCAGTACCGCTCGTCGGGGGGAGACCCAGTACTTC. This gives the protein CASSTARRGETQYF.

The V and J genes are TRBV6-1 and TRBJ1-1, with TRBD1 matching 7 bases. Per germline, CDR1 MNHNS and CDR2 SASEGT. The ends lost 2 bases at V and 8 bases at J; junction bases unmatched: 2. The CDR3 loop spans 12 amino acids. Here the CDR3 reads CASSERGQEAFF. The CDR3 nucleotides read TGTGCCAGCAGTGAAAGGGGACAGGAAGCTTTCTTT.

This clone was seen once. The CDR3 is CSAVPYNEQFF. CDR3 bases: TGCAGCGCAGTACCCTACAATGAGCAGTTCTTC. The chain joins TRBV29-1 to TRBJ2-1; D gene uncertain. CDR1 SQVTM and CDR2 ANQGSEA come from the germline V gene. CDR3 length: 11 amino acids. V shed 7 bases and J shed 2 bases, with 6 bases lying between them.

The CDR3, as DNA: TGCAGCGCCGGGACAGGGTCGGGCGAGCAGTACTTC. Translating gives CSAGTGSGEQYF. The V call is TRBV29-1, the J call TRBJ2-7, with 9 bases lining up with TRBD1. The CDR3 totals 12 residues. The V segment lost 7 bases and the J segment 6 bases; nucleotides outside the gene matches: 7. Looked up from germline, CDR1 is SQVTM and CDR2 is ANQGSEA.

The V gene is TRBV14, the J gene TRBJ2-2; D is undetermined. The V gene lost 1 base and the J gene lost 1 base, with 7 bases spanning the gap. Germline V gene data show CDR1 as SGHDN and CDR2 as FVKESK. The CDR3 contains 15 residues. CDR3 sequence: CASSQAARNTGELFF. CDR3 bases: TGTGCCAGCAGCCAAGCTGCCAGGAACACCGGGGAGCTGTTTTTT.

The gene calls are TRBV27 and TRBJ1-5; tentative D call: TRBD1 (5 bases). Germline V CDR1 and CDR2: MNHEY, SMNVEV (reference sequence). Trimming pared 3 bases from V and 0 bases from J, leaving 9 bases between. This CDR3 spans 15 amino acids. Written as DNA, the CDR3 is TGTGCCAGCAGTTTTCGGGGACCTAGCAATCAGCCCCAGCATTTT. Translation: CASSFRGPSNQPQHF.

The chain is built from TRBV6-5 and TRBJ1-1, with 7 bases fitting TRBD1. CDR1 is MNHEY, CDR2 SVGAGI, per germline. This CDR3 has 14 amino acids. J gave up 2 bases and V 5 bases, and 5 bases lay outside the gene matches. In DNA, the CDR3 is TGTGCCAGCAGTCGGAAAGGGGGCAACACTGAAGCTTTCTTT. Its protein is CASSRKGGNTEAFF.

The chain couples TRBV6-1 to TRBJ2-2, with a weak D call TRBD2 (5 bases). The V and J ends lost 6 bases and 8 bases respectively, with 10 bases between them. The CDR3 totals 12 residues. From germline, CDR1 is MNHNS and CDR2 SASEGT. CDR3 nucleotide sequence: TGTGCCAGCAGCACGGGGTGGGGGGAGCTGTTTTTT. This sequence encodes CASSTGWGELFF.

CDR3 DNA sequence: TGCACCAGCAGCCAAGATAGAACAGGGGGAATGAGTCAGCCCCAGCATTTT. Protein sequence: CTSSQDRTGGMSQPQHF. This sequence joins TRBV1 and TRBJ1-5; the D segment call TRBD1 is taken from the table without a DNA check. TRBV1 has pseudogene status. This CDR3 comprises 17 residues.